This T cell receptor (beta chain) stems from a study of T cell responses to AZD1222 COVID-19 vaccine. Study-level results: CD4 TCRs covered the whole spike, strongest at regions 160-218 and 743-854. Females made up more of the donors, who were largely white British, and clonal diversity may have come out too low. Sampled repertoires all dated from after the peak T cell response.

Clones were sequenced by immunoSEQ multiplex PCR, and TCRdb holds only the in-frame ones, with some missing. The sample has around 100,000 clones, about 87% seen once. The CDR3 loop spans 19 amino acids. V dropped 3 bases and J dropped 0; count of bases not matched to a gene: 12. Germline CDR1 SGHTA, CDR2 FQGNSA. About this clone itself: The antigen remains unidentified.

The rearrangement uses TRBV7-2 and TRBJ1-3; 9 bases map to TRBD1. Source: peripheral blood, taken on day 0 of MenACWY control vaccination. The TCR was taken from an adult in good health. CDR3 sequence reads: CASSLSQAGQGYSGNTIYF. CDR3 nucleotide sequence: TGTGCCAGCAGCTTGTCCCAGGCAGGACAGGGGTACTCTGGAAACACCATATATTTT.